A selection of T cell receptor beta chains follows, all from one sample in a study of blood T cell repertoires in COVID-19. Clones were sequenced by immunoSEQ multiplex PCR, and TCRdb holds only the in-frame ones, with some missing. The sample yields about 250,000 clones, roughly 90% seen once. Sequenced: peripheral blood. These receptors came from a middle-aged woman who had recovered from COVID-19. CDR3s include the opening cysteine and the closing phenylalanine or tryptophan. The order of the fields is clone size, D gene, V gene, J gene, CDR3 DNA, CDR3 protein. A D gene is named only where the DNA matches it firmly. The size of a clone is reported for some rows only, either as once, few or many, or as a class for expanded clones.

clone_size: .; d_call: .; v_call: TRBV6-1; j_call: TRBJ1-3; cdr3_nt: TGTGCCAGCAGTGAAGTGGGCGTTAGACAGCCAAGCTCTGGAAACACCATATATTTT; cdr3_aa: CASSEVGVRQPSSGNTIYF
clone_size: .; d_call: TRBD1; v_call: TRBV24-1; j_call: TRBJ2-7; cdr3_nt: TGTGCCACCAGCGAACAGGGGGCCCTGCCCTACGAGCAGTACTTC; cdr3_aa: CATSEQGALPYEQYF
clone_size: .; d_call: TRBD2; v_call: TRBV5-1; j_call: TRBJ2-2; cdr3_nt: TGCGCCAGCAGCACCGCAGACCGGGAGGTTACCGGGGAGCTGTTTTTT; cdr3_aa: CASSTADREVTGELFF
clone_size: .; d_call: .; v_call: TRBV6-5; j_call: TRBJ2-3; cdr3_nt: TGTGCCAGCAGGGGTGGGCAGGGGCGGACAGATACGCAGTATTTT; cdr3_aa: CASRGGQGRTDTQYF
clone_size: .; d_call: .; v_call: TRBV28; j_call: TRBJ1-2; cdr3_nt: TGTGCCAGCAGTTTAAAGCCTTATGGCTACACCTTC; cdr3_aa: CASSLKPYGYTF
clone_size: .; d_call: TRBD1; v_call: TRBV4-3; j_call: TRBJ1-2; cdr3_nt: TGCGCCAGCAGCCAAGATTTAAGACCCAGGGGGCTGGGGGGCTATGGCTACACCTTC; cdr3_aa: CASSQDLRPRGLGGYGYTF
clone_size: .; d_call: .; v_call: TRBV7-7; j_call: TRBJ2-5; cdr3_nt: TGTGCTAGCAGCCGGGGGGCTAGCGGTACGGGAGAGACCCAGTACTTC; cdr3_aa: CASSRGASGTGETQYF
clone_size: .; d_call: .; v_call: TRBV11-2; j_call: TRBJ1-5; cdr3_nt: TGTGCCAGCAGCTTGGGAGGGGGGCAGCCCCAGCATTTT; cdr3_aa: CASSLGGGQPQHF
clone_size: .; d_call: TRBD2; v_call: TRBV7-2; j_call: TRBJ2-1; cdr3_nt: TGTGCCAGCAGCTTAGATCGCGGGGGGGACGCTGAGCAGTTCTTC; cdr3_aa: CASSLDRGGDAEQFF
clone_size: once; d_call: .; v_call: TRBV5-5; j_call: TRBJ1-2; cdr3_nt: TGTGCCAGCAGCTCAGGAGGGCTGGCCTATGGCTACACCTTC; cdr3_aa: CASSSGGLAYGYTF
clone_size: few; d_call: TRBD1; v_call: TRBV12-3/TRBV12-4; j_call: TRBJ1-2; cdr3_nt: TGTGCCAGCAGCCGGGACAGTTATGGCTACACCTTC; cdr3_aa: CASSRDSYGYTF
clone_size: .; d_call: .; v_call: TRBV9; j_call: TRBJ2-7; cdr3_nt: TGTGCCAGCAGCGAGAACTTCTCCTACGAGCAGTACTTC; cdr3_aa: CASSENFSYEQYF
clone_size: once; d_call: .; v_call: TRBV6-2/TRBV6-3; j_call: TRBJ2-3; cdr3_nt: TGTGCCAGCAGTTATATAACCGGGAGTGCGGATACGCAGTATTTT; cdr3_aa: CASSYITGSADTQYF
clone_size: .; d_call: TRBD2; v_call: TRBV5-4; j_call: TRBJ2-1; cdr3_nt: TGTGCCAGCAGCTTGGGACTAGCGGGAGCGGCTGAGCAGTTCTTC; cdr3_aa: CASSLGLAGAAEQFF
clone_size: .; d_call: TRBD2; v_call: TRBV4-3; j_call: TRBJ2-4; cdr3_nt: TGCGCCAGCAGCCAAGACTTCCAAGTGGGACTAGCGGTTACTCAGTACTTC; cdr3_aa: CASSQDFQVGLAVTQYF
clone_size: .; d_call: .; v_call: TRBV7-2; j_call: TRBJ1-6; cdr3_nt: TGTGCCAGCAGCTTGGGACCTGGGACCGGGAGGAATTCACCCCTCCACTTT; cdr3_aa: CASSLGPGTGRNSPLHF
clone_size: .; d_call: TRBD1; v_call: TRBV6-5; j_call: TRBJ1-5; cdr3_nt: TGTGCCAGCAGACTAACTGGGACAGGGGATCAGCCCCAGCATTTT; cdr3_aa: CASRLTGTGDQPQHF
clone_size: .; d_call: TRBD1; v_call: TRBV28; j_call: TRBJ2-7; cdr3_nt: TGTGCCAGCAGCCCCACCGCCGGGACAGGCGACCCCTACGAGCAGTACTTC; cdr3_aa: CASSPTAGTGDPYEQYF
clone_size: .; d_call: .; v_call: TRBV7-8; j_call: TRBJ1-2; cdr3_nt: TGTGCCAGCAGCTTAGAGGGGTATGATGGCTACACCTTC; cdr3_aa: CASSLEGYDGYTF
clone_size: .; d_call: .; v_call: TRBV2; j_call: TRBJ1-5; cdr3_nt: TGTGCCAGCCAGAACAGGGGCAATCAGCCCCAGCATTTT; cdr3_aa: CASQNRGNQPQHF
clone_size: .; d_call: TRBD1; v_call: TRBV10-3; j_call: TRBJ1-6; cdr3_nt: TGTGCCATCAGTGAGGACAGGGGACCCCTCCACTTT; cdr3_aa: CAISEDRGPLHF
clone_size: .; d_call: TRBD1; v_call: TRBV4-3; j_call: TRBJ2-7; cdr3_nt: TGCGCCAGCAGCCAAGGCAGGGGGTCCTACGAGCAGTACTTC; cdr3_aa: CASSQGRGSYEQYF
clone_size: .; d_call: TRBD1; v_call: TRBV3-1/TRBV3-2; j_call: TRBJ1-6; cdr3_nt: TGTGCCAGCAGCCAAGGAAGGGACAGGCCTAATTCACCCCTCCACTTT; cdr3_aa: CASSQGRDRPNSPLHF
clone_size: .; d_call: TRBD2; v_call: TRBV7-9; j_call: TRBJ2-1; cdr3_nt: TGTGCCAGCAGCCTGATAGCGGGAGGCCCCAAGGATGAGCAGTTCTTC; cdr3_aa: CASSLIAGGPKDEQFF
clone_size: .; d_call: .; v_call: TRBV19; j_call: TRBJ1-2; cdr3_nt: TGTGCCAGTCCTACAGGGCCCACCAACTATGGCTACACCTTC; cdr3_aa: CASPTGPTNYGYTF
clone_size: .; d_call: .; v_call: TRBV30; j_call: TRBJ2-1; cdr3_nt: TGTGCCTGGAGTATTCGGAAAGGACTGGCTTCGTACAATGAGCAGTTCTTC; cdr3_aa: CAWSIRKGLASYNEQFF
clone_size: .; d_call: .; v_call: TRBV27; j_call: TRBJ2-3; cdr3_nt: TGTGCCAGCAGTTACCAGGGGAGAGGAGATACGCAGTATTTT; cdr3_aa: CASSYQGRGDTQYF
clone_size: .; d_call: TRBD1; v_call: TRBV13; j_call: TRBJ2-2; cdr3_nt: TGTGCCAGCACTTCGGAGTATGGACAGGGGGCCACCGGGGAGCTGTTTTTT; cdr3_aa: CASTSEYGQGATGELFF
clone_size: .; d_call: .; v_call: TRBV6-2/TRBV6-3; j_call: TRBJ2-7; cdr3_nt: TGTGCCAGCAGTTTAATCCGGTTGGCTAGCTCCTACGAGCAGTACTTC; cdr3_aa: CASSLIRLASSYEQYF
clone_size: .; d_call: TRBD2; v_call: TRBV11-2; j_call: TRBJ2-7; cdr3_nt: TGTGCCAGCAGCTTATACCTTCCACTAGCGGGGGCCGTATACGAGCAGTACTTC; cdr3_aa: CASSLYLPLAGAVYEQYF
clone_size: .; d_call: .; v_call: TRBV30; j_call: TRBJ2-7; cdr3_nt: TGTGCCTGGAGTGGAGGATACGAGCAGTACTTC; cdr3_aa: CAWSGGYEQYF
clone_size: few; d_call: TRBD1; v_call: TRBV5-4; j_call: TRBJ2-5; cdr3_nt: TGTGCCAGCAGCTCGGGACAGGTCCAAGAGACCCAGTACTTC; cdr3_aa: CASSSGQVQETQYF
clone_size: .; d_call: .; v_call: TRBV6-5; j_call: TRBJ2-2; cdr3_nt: TGTGCCAGCAGTTACGGACTCGGAACCGGGGAGCTGTTTTTT; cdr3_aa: CASSYGLGTGELFF
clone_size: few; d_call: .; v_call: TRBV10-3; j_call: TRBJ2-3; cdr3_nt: TGTGCCATCAGTGAGTCAGGAGGGGAAGGGGATACGCAGTATTTT; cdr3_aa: CAISESGGEGDTQYF
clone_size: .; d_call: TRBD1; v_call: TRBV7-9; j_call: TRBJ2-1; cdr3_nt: TGTGCCAGCGTTCCTCAGGGGGCTCGCAATGAGCAGTTCTTC; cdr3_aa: CASVPQGARNEQFF
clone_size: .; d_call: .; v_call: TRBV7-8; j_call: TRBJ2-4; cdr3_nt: TGTGCCAGCACCCATAGGGGGGGTAAAGGAAACATTCAGTACTTC; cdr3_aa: CASTHRGGKGNIQYF
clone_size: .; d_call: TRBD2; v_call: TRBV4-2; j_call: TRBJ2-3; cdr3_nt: TGTGCCAGCAGCCGGGAGGGGACTAGCGTCACAGATACGCAGTATTTT; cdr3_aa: CASSREGTSVTDTQYF
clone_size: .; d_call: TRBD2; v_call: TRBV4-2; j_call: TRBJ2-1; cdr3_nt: TGTGCCAGCAGCCAGTCTAGCGGCGCCTACAATGAGCAGTTCTTC; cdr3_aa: CASSQSSGAYNEQFF
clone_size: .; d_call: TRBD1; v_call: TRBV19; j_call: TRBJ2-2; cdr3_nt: TGTGCCAGTAGTATCACAGGGGCGGACACCGGGGAGCTGTTTTTT; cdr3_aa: CASSITGADTGELFF
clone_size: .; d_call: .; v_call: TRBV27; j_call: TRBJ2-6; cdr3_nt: TGTGCCAGCAGTGTCAGCTCTGGGGCCAACGTCCTGACTTTC; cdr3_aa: CASSVSSGANVLTF
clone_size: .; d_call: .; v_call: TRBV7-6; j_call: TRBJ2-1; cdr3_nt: TGTGCCAGCAGCCGATGGCCGAACAGGGCCCATGAGCAGTTCTTC; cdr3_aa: CASSRWPNRAHEQFF
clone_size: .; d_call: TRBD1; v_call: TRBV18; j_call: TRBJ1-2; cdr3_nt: TGTGCCAGCTCACCACCGACGACAGGGAGTAGCTATGGCTACACCTTC; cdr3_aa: CASSPPTTGSSYGYTF
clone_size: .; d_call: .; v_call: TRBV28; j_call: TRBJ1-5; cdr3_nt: TGTGCCAGCAGTGATGGAGGTCAGCCCCAGCATTTT; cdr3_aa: CASSDGGQPQHF
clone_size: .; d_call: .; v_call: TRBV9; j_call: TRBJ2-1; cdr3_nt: TGTGCCAGCAGCGTAGCCCAACGGGGTGAGCAGTTCTTC; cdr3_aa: CASSVAQRGEQFF
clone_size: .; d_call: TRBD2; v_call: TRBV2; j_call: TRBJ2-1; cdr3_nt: TGTGCCAGCAGCGTACTAGCGGGGGAGGCCAATGAGCAGTTCTTC; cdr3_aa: CASSVLAGEANEQFF
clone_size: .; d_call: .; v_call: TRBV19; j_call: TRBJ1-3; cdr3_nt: TGTGCCAGTAGTATCCAGGGGGGAAACACCATATATTTT; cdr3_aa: CASSIQGGNTIYF
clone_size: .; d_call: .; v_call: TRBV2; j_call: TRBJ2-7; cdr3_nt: TGTGCCAGCAGGGGGGACACCAGATACGAGCAGTACTTC; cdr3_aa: CASRGDTRYEQYF
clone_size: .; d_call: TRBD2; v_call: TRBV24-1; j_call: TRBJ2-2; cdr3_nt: TGTGCCACCAGTGACCCCGGACTAGCGGGGAGCGCCGGGGAGCTGTTTTTT; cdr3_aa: CATSDPGLAGSAGELFF
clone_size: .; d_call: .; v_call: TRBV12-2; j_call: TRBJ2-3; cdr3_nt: TGTGCAAGTCGCTTAAGCTTGCGGGAGGGCGGCACAGATACGCAGTATTTT; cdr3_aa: CASRLSLREGGTDTQYF
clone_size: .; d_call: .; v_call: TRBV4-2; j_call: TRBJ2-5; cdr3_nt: TGTGCCAGCAGCCAAGTTGGGGCAGGCCAAGAGACCCAGTACTTC; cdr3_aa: CASSQVGAGQETQYF
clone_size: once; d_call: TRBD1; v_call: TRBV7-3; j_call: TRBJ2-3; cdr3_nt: TGTGCCAGCAGCTCACAGGGGGCTACTAGCACAGATACGCAGTATTTT; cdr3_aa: CASSSQGATSTDTQYF